This T cell receptor beta chain was obtained from a study of blood T cells in healthy people across ages. The second PCR ran about 6 to 12 cycles with a sample-barcoded 5' primer and J-beta primers. TCRdb used MiXCR to reprocess the 5' RACE reads, holding one entry per CDR3 protein. Of 1.5 million to 2 million distinct CDR3 sequences in the sample, about 50% are singletons; the top ten hold 2.1%. Trimming shortened V by 8 bases and J by 2 bases, and 17 bases separated the two germline ends. This CDR3 spans 15 amino acids. CDR1 is MNHNS, CDR2 SASEGT, per germline. V gene TRBV6-1 combines with J gene TRBJ2-3; tentatively, D is TRBD2 (6 bases). The sequence came from a middle-aged woman in good health. Specimen: blood. As DNA, the CDR3 is TGTGCCAGCGCCAGACAAGGAGGGTCCACAGATACGCAGTATTTT. It specifies CASARQGGSTDTQYF.